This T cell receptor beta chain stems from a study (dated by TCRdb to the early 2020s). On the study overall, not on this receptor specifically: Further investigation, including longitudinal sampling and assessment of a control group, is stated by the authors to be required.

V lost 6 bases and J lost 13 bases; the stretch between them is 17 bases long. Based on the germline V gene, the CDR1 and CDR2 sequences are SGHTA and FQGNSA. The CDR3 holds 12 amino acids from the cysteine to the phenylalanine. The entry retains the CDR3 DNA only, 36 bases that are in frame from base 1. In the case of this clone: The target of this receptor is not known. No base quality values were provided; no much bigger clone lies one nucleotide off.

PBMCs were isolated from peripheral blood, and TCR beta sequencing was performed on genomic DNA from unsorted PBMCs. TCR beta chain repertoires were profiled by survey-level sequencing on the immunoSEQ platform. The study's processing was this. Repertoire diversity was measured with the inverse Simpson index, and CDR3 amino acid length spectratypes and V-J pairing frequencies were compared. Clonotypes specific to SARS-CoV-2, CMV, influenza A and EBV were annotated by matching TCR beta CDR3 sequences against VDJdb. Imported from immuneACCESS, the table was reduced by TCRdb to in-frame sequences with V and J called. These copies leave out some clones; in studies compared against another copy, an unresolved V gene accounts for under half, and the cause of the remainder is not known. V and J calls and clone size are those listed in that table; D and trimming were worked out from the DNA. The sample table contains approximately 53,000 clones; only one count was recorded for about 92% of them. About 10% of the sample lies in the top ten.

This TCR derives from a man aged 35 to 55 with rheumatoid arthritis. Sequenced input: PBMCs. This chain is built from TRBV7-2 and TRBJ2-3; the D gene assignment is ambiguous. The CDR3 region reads CASSSQLLGEYF. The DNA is TGTGCCAGCAGTTCGCAACTGCTTGGGGAGTATTTT.